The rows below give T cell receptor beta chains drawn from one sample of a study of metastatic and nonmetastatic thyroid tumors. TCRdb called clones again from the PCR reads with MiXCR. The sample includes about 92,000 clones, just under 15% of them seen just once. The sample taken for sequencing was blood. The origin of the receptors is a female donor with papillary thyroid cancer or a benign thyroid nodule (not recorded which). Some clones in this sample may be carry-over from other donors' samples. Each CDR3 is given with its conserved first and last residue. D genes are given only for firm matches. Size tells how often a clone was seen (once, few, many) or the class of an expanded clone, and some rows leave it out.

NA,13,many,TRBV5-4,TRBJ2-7,CASSPRTVEEQYF,TGTGCCAGCAGCCCCAGAACCGTTGAGGAGCAGTACTTC
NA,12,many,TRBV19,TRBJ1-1,CASSQTGFEAFF,TGTGCCAGTAGTCAAACAGGGTTTGAAGCTTTCTTT
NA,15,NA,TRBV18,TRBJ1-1,CASSPPIVPGTEAFF,TGTGCCAGCTCACCACCGATCGTGCCGGGGACTGAAGCTTTCTTT
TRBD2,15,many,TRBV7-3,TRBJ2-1,CASSLIGEGSLGWFF,TGTGCCAGCAGCTTAATAGGGGAGGGGTCCCTGGGATGGTTCTTC
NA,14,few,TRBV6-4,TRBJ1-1,CASSYRTPVSEAFF,TGTGCCAGCAGTTACCGAACTCCCGTGAGTGAAGCTTTCTTT
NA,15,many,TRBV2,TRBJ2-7,CASTSYRDGAYEQYF,TGTGCCAGCACGTCCTACCGGGACGGGGCCTACGAGCAGTACTTC
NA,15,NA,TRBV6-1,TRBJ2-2,CASGRGGLNTGELFF,TGTGCCAGCGGCCGGGGAGGTTTGAACACCGGGGAGCTGTTTTTT
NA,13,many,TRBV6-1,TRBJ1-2,CASKQGGIYGYTF,TGTGCCAGCAAACAGGGCGGAATCTATGGCTACACCTTC
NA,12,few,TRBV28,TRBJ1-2,CSSSSARDGYAF,TGTTCCAGCAGTTCCGCGAGAGATGGCTACGCCTTC
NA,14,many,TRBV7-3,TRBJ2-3,CASSLGGAGDTQYF,TGTGCCAGCAGCTTAGGAGGGGCAGGGGATACGCAGTATTTT
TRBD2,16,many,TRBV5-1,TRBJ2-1,CASSPVGAGVRGRKFF,TGCGCCAGCAGCCCGGTGGGAGCGGGGGTTAGAGGGAGGAAGTTCTTC
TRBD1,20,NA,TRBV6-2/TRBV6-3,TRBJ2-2,CASSPRDRGLLFANTLELFF,TGTGCCAGCAGTCCCCGGGACAGGGGCCTCCTGTTCGCGAACACCTTGGAGCTGTTTTTT
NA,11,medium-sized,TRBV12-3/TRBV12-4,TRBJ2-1,CASSLAQFAFF,TGTGCCAGCAGTTTAGCGCAGTTTGCGTTCTTC
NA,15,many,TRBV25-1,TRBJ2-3,CASSVQTLFTDTQYF,TGTGCCAGCAGTGTACAAACACTATTCACAGATACGCAGTATTTT
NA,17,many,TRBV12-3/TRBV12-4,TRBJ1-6,CASSPLGGGSYNSPLHF,TGTGCCAGCAGTCCTCTGGGGGGCGGCTCCTATAATTCACCCCTCCACTTT
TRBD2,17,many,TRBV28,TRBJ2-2,CASSLTRLAGATGELFF,TGTGCCAGCAGCCTGACCAGACTAGCGGGGGCTACCGGGGAGCTGTTTTTT
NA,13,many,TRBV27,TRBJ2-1,CASSPRADREQFF,TGTGCCAGCAGTCCGAGGGCCGATAGGGAGCAGTTCTTC
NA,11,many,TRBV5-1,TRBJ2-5,CASSLQETQYF,TGCGCCAGCAGCTTACAAGAGACCCAGTACTTC
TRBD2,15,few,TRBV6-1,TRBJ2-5,CASRRLAGEGETQYF,TGTGCCAGCAGAAGACTAGCGGGAGAGGGAGAGACCCAGTACTTC
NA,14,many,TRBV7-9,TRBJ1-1,CASSLAGSNTEAFF,TGTGCCAGCAGCTTGGCAGGGTCAAACACTGAAGCTTTCTTT
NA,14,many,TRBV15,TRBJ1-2,CATSRDLGAWGYTF,TGTGCCACCAGCAGAGATCTTGGGGCCTGGGGCTACACCTTC
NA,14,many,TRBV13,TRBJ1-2,CASSPGLPNYGYTF,TGTGCCAGCAGCCCAGGGTTGCCTAACTATGGCTACACCTTC
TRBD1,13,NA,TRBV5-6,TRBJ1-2,CASSLADRASYTF,TGTGCCAGCAGCTTGGCCGACAGGGCCAGCTACACCTTC
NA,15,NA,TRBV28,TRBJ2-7,CASSSWGSGPYQQYF,TGTGCCAGCAGTTCATGGGGTAGCGGACCCTACCAGCAGTACTTC
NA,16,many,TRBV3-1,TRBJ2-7,CASSQALGTPPYEQYF,TGTGCCAGCAGCCAGGCTCTAGGGACACCCCCCTACGAGCAGTACTTC
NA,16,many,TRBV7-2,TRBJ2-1,CASSPTSGTPVNEQFF,TGTGCCAGCAGCCCCACGTCCGGGACACCGGTCAATGAGCAGTTCTTC
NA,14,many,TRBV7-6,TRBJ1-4,CASSFQGFGEKLFF,TGTGCCAGCAGCTTCCAGGGGTTCGGAGAAAAACTGTTTTTT
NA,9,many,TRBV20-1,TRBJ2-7,CSASHERYF,TGCAGTGCTAGTCACGAGCGGTACTTC
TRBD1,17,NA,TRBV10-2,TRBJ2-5,CAGSGTRDRAGWETQYF,TGCGCCGGCAGTGGGACCCGGGACAGGGCTGGATGGGAGACCCAGTACTTC
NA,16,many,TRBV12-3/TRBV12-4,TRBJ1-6,CASSLRGKSYNSPLHF,TGTGCCAGCAGTTTGAGGGGGAAGTCCTATAATTCACCCCTCCACTTT
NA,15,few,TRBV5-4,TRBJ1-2,CATTTIEEINYGYTF,TGTGCTACGACCACAATAGAGGAGATTAACTATGGCTACACCTTC
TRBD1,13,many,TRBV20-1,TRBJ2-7,CSAHPQGVYEQYF,TGCAGTGCCCACCCACAGGGGGTCTACGAGCAGTACTTC
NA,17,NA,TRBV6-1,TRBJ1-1,CASSDLFVTEALAEAFF,TGTGCCAGCAGCGACCTTTTTGTGACGGAGGCTTTGGCTGAAGCTTTCTTT
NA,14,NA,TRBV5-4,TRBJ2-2,CATRRQGRTGELFF,TGTGCCACTAGACGGCAGGGTAGGACCGGGGAGCTGTTTTTT
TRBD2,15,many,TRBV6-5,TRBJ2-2,CASSYRLAGEGELFF,TGTGCCAGCAGTTACAGGCTAGCGGGGGAGGGGGAGCTGTTTTTT
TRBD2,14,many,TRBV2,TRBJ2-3,CASKGGGDTDTQYF,TGTGCCAGCAAAGGCGGGGGAGACACAGATACGCAGTATTTT
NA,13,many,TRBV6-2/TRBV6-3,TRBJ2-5,CASSLQVQETQYF,TGTGCCAGCAGTCTACAGGTTCAAGAGACCCAGTACTTC
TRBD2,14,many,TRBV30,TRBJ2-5,CAWGSGGAEETQYF,TGTGCCTGGGGGAGCGGGGGGGCCGAGGAGACCCAGTACTTC
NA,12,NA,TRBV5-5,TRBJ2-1,CASSLTSREQFF,TGTGCCAGCAGCTTGACTAGCCGGGAGCAGTTCTTC
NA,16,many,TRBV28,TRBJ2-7,CASSFGGGSLSYEQYF,TGTGCCAGCAGTTTTGGAGGGGGCTCCCTATCCTACGAGCAGTACTTC
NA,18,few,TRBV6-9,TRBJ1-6,CARSLALGGAGGDEPLHF,TGTGCCAGAAGTTTGGCACTGGGGGGGGCGGGTGGGGACGAGCCCCTCCACTTT
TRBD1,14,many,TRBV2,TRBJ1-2,CASHRGQLDYGYTF,TGTGCCAGCCACCGGGGACAGCTTGACTATGGCTACACCTTC
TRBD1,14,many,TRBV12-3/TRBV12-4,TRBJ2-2,CASSRTGETGELFF,TGTGCCAGCAGCCGGACAGGGGAAACCGGGGAGCTGTTTTTT
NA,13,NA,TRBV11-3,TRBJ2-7,CASSNALLYEQYF,TGTGCCAGCAGCAATGCCTTACTATACGAGCAGTACTTC
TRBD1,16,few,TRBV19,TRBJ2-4,CASRFSTSDRVNIQYF,TGTGCCAGCCGTTTTAGTACTTCCGACAGGGTGAACATTCAGTACTTC
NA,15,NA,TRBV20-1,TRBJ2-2,CSARRPARSTGELFF,TGCAGTGCTAGAAGGCCCGCCAGGAGCACCGGGGAGCTGTTTTTT
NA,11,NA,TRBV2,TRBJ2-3,CASSEADTQYF,TGTGCCAGCAGTGAAGCGGATACGCAGTATTTT
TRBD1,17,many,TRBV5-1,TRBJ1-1,CATPHGQGVGMNTEAFF,TGCGCCACACCGCACGGACAGGGTGTCGGGATGAACACTGAAGCTTTCTTT
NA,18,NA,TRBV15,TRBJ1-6,CATSRDSPAPGIRSPLHF,TGTGCCACCAGCAGAGATTCGCCTGCGCCAGGGATTCGTTCACCCCTCCACTTT
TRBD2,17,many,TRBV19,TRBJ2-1,CASSIEAGVPNYNEQFF,TGTGCCAGTAGTATAGAGGCGGGGGTTCCCAACTACAATGAGCAGTTCTTC